This T cell receptor beta chain was identified during a study of blood T cell repertoires in COVID-19. Sequenced by immunoSEQ multiplex PCR; TCRdb stores in-frame clones only, minus some. The sample consists of hundreds of thousands of clones, about 87% of them appearing once. People in the exposed group encountered a COVID-19 case within 2 weeks before entering the study. The germline V and J ends were trimmed by 5 bases and 0 bases, with 14 bases remaining between them. This CDR3 is built from 16 residues. Germline assignment: CDR1 LNHNV and CDR2 YYDKDF (reference sequence). The sample consisted of PBMCs or T cells enriched from blood (not recorded which). This TCR derives from a man aged 45-65 years who had been exposed to COVID-19. The chain employs TRBV15 and TRBJ2-1; maybe TRBD1 (6 bases). The chain's CDR3 is CATSRGGEGSYNEQFF. In DNA form, the CDR3 reads TGTGCCACCAGCCGAGGGGGAGAGGGCTCCTACAATGAGCAGTTCTTC.